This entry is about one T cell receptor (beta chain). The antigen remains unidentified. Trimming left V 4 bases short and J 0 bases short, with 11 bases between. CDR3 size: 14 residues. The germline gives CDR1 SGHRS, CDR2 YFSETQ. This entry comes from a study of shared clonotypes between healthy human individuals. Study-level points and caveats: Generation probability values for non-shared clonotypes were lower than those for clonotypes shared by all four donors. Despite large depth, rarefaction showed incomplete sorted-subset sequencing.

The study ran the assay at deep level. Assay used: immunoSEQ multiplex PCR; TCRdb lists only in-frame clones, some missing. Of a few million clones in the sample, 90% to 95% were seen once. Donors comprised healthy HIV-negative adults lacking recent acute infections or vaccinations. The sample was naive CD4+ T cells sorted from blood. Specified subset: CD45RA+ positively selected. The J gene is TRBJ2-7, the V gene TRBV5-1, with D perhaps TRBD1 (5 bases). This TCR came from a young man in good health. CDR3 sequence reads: CASSVVQDSYEQYF. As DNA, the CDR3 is TGCGCCAGCAGCGTGGTACAGGACTCCTACGAGCAGTACTTC.